This T cell receptor (beta chain) originates from a study of blood T cells in healthy people across ages. Trimming removed 0 bases from V and 6 bases from J; junction bases left unmatched: 4. CDR1 is SGDLS, CDR2 YYNGEE, per germline. CDR3 length: 15 residues. Concerning this clonotype: Antigen: not known.

For the second PCR, which ran for about 6 to 11 cycles, a sample-barcoded 5' primer and a J-beta primer mix were used. The authors tagged each cDNA molecule using a template-switch adaptor with 12 random nucleotides. Each CDR3 protein is one row after TCRdb ran MiXCR on the 5' RACE reads. This sample has 1.4 million or so distinct CDR3 sequences, with roughly 43% found just once. Regarding the study as a whole: Because sorting was not performed, PBMCs prevented conclusive naive versus antigen-experienced comparison.

The chain couples TRBV9 to TRBJ1-2, with 11 bases fitting TRBD1. This clonotype was obtained from a woman between 18 and 29 years old in good health. The sample was blood. CDR3 DNA sequence: TGTGCCAGCAGCGTAGTGGACAGGGGGCCCGATGGCTACACCTTC. Translated: CASSVVDRGPDGYTF.